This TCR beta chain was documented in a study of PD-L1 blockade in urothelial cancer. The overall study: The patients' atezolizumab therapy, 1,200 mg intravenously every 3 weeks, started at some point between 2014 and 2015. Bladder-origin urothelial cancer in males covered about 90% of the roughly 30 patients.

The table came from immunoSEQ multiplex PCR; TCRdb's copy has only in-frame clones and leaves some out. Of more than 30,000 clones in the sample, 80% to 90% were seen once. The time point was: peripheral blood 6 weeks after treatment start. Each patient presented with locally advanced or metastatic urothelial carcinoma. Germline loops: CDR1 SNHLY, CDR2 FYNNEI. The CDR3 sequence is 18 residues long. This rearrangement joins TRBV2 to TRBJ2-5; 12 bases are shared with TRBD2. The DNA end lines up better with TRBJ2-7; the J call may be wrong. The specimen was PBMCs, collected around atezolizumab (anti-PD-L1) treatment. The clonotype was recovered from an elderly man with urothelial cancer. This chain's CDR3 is CASSPWTSGTSSSYEQYF. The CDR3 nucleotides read TGTGCCAGCAGTCCATGGACTAGCGGGACGTCAAGCTCCTACGAGCAGTACTTC.